This T cell receptor (beta chain) was identified in a study of monozygotic twins with inflammatory bowel disease (dated by TCRdb to the late 2010s). In the study overall: A total of some 30 monozygotic twin pairs were included in the full study, comprising nine German pairs (four IBD-concordant, five IBD-discordant) and 19 IBD-discordant Danish pairs. The search for disease-associated traits relied mainly on comparing IBD patients with their genetically identical healthy co-twins within discordant pairs. Each individual had, on average, about 151 000 unique TCRalpha sequences and 181 000 unique TCRbeta sequences available for analysis. General study outcomes and caveats: Fewer clonotypes were shared with other individuals by IBD patients than by healthy twins, most markedly in patients showing signs of disease activity. Measured by the inverse Simpson index, TCRbeta repertoire diversity was lower in IBD patients than in their healthy co-twins. Differing immunosuppressive treatments among patients may have added background noise and inter-individual variability to the repertoires. Repertoire similarity did not differ between concordant and discordant twins, which could be due to limited statistical power. The results gave no support for a single strong signal or clonotype linked to IBD. The analysis was unable to tell apart different T cell subtypes.

Taken from cysteine to phenylalanine, the CDR3 has 13 residues. The protein alone is recorded here. The germline V gene provides CDR1 WSHSY and CDR2 SAAADI. A roughly 2.5 ml peripheral blood sample was drawn into PAXgene tubes per donor and stored at -80°C. Total RNA was isolated from whole blood with the PAXgene blood miRNA kit on an automated QIAcube, without T cell sorting. Peripheral blood from monozygotic twin pairs who were concordant or discordant for inflammatory bowel disease underwent deep TCRalpha and TCRbeta repertoire profiling using unique molecular barcoding. Smoking habits were recorded for all twin pairs, and each individual was classified as a current, former or never smoker. About this clonotype: The antigen this receptor binds is unknown.

The library relied on 5' RACE. Each TCR library was prepared from around 3,400 ng of total RNA. cDNA was synthesized with SMARTScribe reverse transcriptase in eight separate reactions per sample. During cDNA synthesis, template switching introduced unique molecular identifiers that contained a 6-nucleotide sample barcode. TCRalpha and TCRbeta cDNA was amplified in two nested PCRs of around 15 and 10 cycles, and bead purification was carried out after each PCR. Before amplification, the cDNA was treated with uracil DNA-glycosylase and purified using the QIAquick PCR purification kit. The second PCR added Illumina TruSeq-compatible adapters along with sample-specific barcodes. Library quality and concentration were checked on TapeStation and Qubit, and libraries were pooled at approximately 5 ng each. Pooled libraries were sequenced on an Illumina HiSeq2500 single-index Rapid Run with 2 x 100 bp reads and custom sequencing primers. Per the original workflow: PCR and sequencing errors were corrected by UMI-based consensus assembly using MiGEC version 1.2.6. MiXCR version 2.1.1 was used for V(D)J alignment, clonotype assembly and CDR3 extraction. Normalisation of gene usage, clonotype sharing and MAIT/NKT TCR abundance was achieved by analysing the top 1000, 10 000 and 20 000 clonotypes per sample. After downsampling to 27 000 UMIs, diversity was calculated as the inverse Simpson index using the vegan R package. Paired Mann-Whitney U tests were applied to discordant twin pairs, with Benjamini-Hochberg correction for multiple testing. The reads, reprocessed by TCRdb, yield one row per CDR3 protein sequence and no DNA. These V and J calls originate from TCRdb's pipeline instead of the authors' own analysis. The table for this sample records around 220,000 distinct CDR3 sequences. The ten largest clones take up about 8% of the sample.

Sequenced sample: blood. The sequence derives from a human donor with ulcerative colitis or Crohn's disease, or a healthy co-twin of an affected twin (not recorded which). This chain is built from TRBV10-2 and TRBJ2-3; TCRdb names TRBD1, which stays unverified in the absence of DNA. CDR3 reads: CATGTGRADTQYF.